The present TCR beta chain was sequenced within a study of shared T cell receptors in the human thymus. CDR3 length: 17 residues. Germline V gives CDR1 SGHVS, CDR2 FQNEAQ. Trimming took off 2 bases at V and 0 bases at J, with 16 bases between the two ends. Here immunoSEQ multiplex PCR was the method, and the copy in TCRdb shows in-frame clones only, minus some. The sample lists 640,000 or so clones, approximately 89% occurring once. The data also belong to a second study, concerning human thymus T cells. Per that study: Resections were taken during corrective heart surgery, and the thymus tissue came from these. Overlap was high between thymic repertoires from unrelated individuals, as reported in related research.

This receptor was obtained from a boy in the first two years of life with a congenital heart defect. The sample taken for sequencing was thymocytes. The V gene is TRBV7-8, the J gene TRBJ1-1; D unclear. The DNA for the CDR3 is TGTGCCAGCAGCTTACCGAGGACTCTACCCTTGAACACTGAAGCTTTCTTT. Protein: CASSLPRTLPLNTEAFF.